The 10 T cell receptor beta chains given below trace back to one sample, sequenced in a study of blood T cell repertoires in COVID-19. Sequencing was performed with immunoSEQ multiplex PCR; in TCRdb, only in-frame clones are kept and a portion is missing. The sample lists 200,000 to 300,000 clones; around 87% were seen once. The sequenced sample was peripheral blood. The receptor source for this set is a man in his fifties or sixties who had recovered from COVID-19.

The CDR3 nucleotides read TGTGCCAGCAGCCCTAACAGGGCGGGCTACACCTTC. Translating gives CASSPNRAGYTF. The rearrangement links TRBV5-6 to TRBJ1-2; tentatively, D is TRBD1 (6 bases). Trimming removed 4 bases from V and 8 bases from J, with 12 bases in between. CDR1 is SGHDT, CDR2 YYEEEE, per germline. This CDR3 spans 12 amino acids.

To note about this clone: The same CDR3 also results from other DNA sequences found in this sample. This chain uses TRBV7-9 with TRBJ1-2; 12 nucleotides line up with TRBD1. V was clipped by 1 base and J by 6 bases; unmatched bases: 6. CDR1 is SEHNR and CDR2 is FQNEAQ in the germline V gene (reference sequence). This CDR3 region has 16 residues. CDR3 protein: CASSLGGTGGSDGYTF. The CDR3 DNA reads as TGTGCCAGCAGCTTAGGCGGGACAGGGGGCTCTGATGGCTACACCTTC. The full variable domain, rest sourced from reference TRBV7-9 and TRBJ1-2, is DTGVSQNPRHKITKRGQNVTFRCDPISEHNRLYWYRQTLGQGPEFLTYFQNEAQLEKSRLLSDRFSAERPKGSFSTLEIQRTEQGDSAMYLCASSLGGTGGSDGYTFGSGTRLTVV.

The CDR3 loop is CASSSGRDHNSPLHF. The CDR3 coding sequence is TGTGCCAGCAGTTCGGGGAGGGACCATAATTCACCCCTCCACTTT. The chain joins TRBV6-1 to TRBJ1-6; D may be TRBD1 (5 bases). The CDR3 runs to 15 residues. Trimming took 5 bases from V and 5 from J, leaving 13 bases between them. Germline-derived CDR1 and CDR2 are MNHNS and SASEGT.

This clone was recorded once. The chain combines TRBV10-2 with TRBJ2-7; weak D call: TRBD1 (6 bases). Germline V gene lookup returns CDR1 WSHSY and CDR2 SAAADI. This CDR3 is 11 amino acids long. V shed 6 bases and J shed 5 bases, with 8 bases lying between them. The CDR3 loop reads CASSRGNEQYF. Here the CDR3 DNA reads TGCGCCAGCAGCAGGGGTAACGAGCAGTACTTC.

The table lists this clone with a count of one. The chain couples TRBV6-6 to TRBJ1-2; 8 bases are a match to TRBD1. With 6 bases clipped from V and 4 bases from J, the junction kept 7 bases outside the gene matches. The germline gives CDR1 MNHNY, CDR2 SVGAGI (reference sequence). There are 14 residues in the CDR3. For the CDR3, the DNA is TGTGCCAGCAGAGGACAGGGTGACGGCTATGGCTACACCTTC. It codes for CASRGQGDGYGYTF.

CDR3 sequence (DNA): TGTGCCAGCAGCCCCGCGGCCGGGGAGCTGTTTTTT. Amino acid sequence: CASSPAAGELFF. This chain uses TRBV9 with TRBJ2-2, with D unclear. Germline assignment: CDR1 SGDLS and CDR2 YYNGEE. The CDR3 spans 12 residues. Trimming stripped 4 bases from V and 6 bases from J, with 7 bases between.

This chain connects TRBV18 to TRBJ2-1; D remains ambiguous. V was pared by 6 bases and J by 12 bases, with 15 bases between. The germline V gene has CDR1 KGHSH and CDR2 LQKENI. The CDR3 sequence is 12 residues long. CDR3 sequence: CASSLKIQMQFF. As DNA, the CDR3 is TGTGCCAGCTCCTTAAAGATACAGATGCAGTTCTTC.

J is TRBJ1-1 and V is TRBV2; D uncertain. Trimming stripped 3 bases from V and 5 bases from J, with 16 bases between. The germline CDR1 and CDR2 sequences are SNHLY and FYNNEI. This CDR3 has 15 residues. The CDR3 DNA is TGTGCCAGCAGTGATCCGTCCGTCCTGAGAACTGAAGCTTTCTTT. It is translated as CASSDPSVLRTEAFF.

The chain couples TRBV5-1 to TRBJ2-1, with 11 nucleotides matching TRBD2. Germline CDR1 reads SGHRS; CDR2 reads YFSETQ. The CDR3 consists of 14 residues. The ends lost 2 bases at V and 8 bases at J; junction bases unmatched: 3. In DNA form, the CDR3 reads TGCGCCAGCAGCTTTAGCGGGGGGGCATATGAGCAGTTCTTC. Its protein product is CASSFSGGAYEQFF.

The chain has TRBV2 and TRBJ2-3; no firm D call. This CDR3 region has 14 residues. Deletions cut 4 bases from V and 1 base from J, with 9 bases between. Germline CDR1 reads SNHLY; CDR2 reads FYNNEI. The CDR3 here is CASSGGFRTDTQYF. The DNA for the CDR3 is TGTGCCAGCAGTGGAGGATTCCGCACAGATACGCAGTATTTT.